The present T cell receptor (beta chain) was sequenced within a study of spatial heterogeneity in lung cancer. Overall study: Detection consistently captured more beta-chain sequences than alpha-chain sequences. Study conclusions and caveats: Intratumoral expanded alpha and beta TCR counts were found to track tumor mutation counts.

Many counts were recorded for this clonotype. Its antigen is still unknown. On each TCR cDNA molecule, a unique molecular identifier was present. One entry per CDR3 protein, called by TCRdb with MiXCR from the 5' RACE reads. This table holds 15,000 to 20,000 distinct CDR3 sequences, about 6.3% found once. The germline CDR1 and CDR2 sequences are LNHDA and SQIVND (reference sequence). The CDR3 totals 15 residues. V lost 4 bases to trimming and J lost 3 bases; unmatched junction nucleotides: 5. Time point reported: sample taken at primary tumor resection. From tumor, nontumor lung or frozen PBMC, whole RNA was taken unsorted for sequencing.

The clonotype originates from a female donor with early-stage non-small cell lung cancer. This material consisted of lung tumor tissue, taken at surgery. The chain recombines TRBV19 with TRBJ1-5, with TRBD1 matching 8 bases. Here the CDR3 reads CASSTGQVNNQPQHF. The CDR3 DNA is TGTGCCAGTAGTACGGGACAGGTAAACAATCAGCCCCAGCATTTT.